The rows below give T cell receptor beta chains drawn from one sample of a study of T cells in localized non-small cell lung cancer. The method was immunoSEQ multiplex PCR; TCRdb's version includes in-frame clones alone and lacks a portion of them. The table has about 76,000 clones, around 85% seen once. Sample: peripheral blood, taken before any cancer treatment. These receptors were taken from a female donor over 55 with stage I lung adenocarcinoma. Both conserved end residues are part of each CDR3. Each record gives: D gene, clone size, CDR3 length, J gene, V gene, CDR3 DNA, CDR3 protein. The D gene is left open where the match is weak. Some rows mark clone size as missing; the rest say once, few, many or name a class of expanded clone.

d_call: -; clone_size: -; cdr3_length: 15; j_call: TRBJ2-3; v_call: TRBV6-5; cdr3_nt: TGTGCCAGCAGTTACTCGAATACGCTCGGGGATACGCAGTATTTT; cdr3_aa: CASSYSNTLGDTQYF
d_call: -; clone_size: -; cdr3_length: 16; j_call: TRBJ1-4; v_call: TRBV2; cdr3_nt: TGTGCCAGCATGGAGGGTATCTACGCCGCACCTGAAAAACTGTTTTTT; cdr3_aa: CASMEGIYAAPEKLFF
d_call: TRBD1; clone_size: few; cdr3_length: 12; j_call: TRBJ2-7; v_call: TRBV10-3; cdr3_nt: TGTGCCATCAACGACAGGGGCGACGAGCAGTACTTC; cdr3_aa: CAINDRGDEQYF
d_call: -; clone_size: -; cdr3_length: 18; j_call: TRBJ2-7; v_call: TRBV5-1; cdr3_nt: TGCGCCAGCAGCTTGGCTCCCGGGTCTGCTACCGCCAGCCACGAGCAGTACTTC; cdr3_aa: CASSLAPGSATASHEQYF
d_call: TRBD1; clone_size: -; cdr3_length: 16; j_call: TRBJ2-5; v_call: TRBV5-1; cdr3_nt: TGCGCCAGCAGCTTGGCCGGCGGGACAGGGGTTGAGACCCAGTACTTC; cdr3_aa: CASSLAGGTGVETQYF
d_call: TRBD1; clone_size: -; cdr3_length: 14; j_call: TRBJ1-1; v_call: TRBV6-5; cdr3_nt: TGTGCCAGCAGAACCGGGACAGGGACCCCTGAAGCTTTCTTT; cdr3_aa: CASRTGTGTPEAFF
d_call: -; clone_size: -; cdr3_length: 16; j_call: TRBJ2-3; v_call: TRBV5-1; cdr3_nt: TGCGCCAGCAGCCGGGGCCCCGGGACCAACACAGATACGCAGTATTTT; cdr3_aa: CASSRGPGTNTDTQYF
d_call: -; clone_size: once; cdr3_length: 12; j_call: TRBJ2-7; v_call: TRBV6-5; cdr3_nt: TGTGCCAGCAGTTATAACCTCTACGAGCAGTACTTC; cdr3_aa: CASSYNLYEQYF
d_call: TRBD1; clone_size: -; cdr3_length: 16; j_call: TRBJ1-4; v_call: TRBV19; cdr3_nt: TGTGCCAGTAGTAGGACAGGGGGGTCCACTAATGAAAAACTGTTTTTT; cdr3_aa: CASSRTGGSTNEKLFF
d_call: -; clone_size: -; cdr3_length: 12; j_call: TRBJ2-5; v_call: TRBV5-1; cdr3_nt: TGCGCCAGCAGCGACAACCAAGAGACCCAGTACTTC; cdr3_aa: CASSDNQETQYF
d_call: TRBD1; clone_size: -; cdr3_length: 15; j_call: TRBJ1-1; v_call: TRBV5-5; cdr3_nt: TGTGCCAGCAGCCAAACAGGGGGCGCGAACACTGAAGCTTTCTTT; cdr3_aa: CASSQTGGANTEAFF
d_call: TRBD1; clone_size: -; cdr3_length: 15; j_call: TRBJ1-1; v_call: TRBV5-1; cdr3_nt: TGCGCCAGCAGCTTGGGACAGGGGACCTCCACTGAAGCTTTCTTT; cdr3_aa: CASSLGQGTSTEAFF
d_call: -; clone_size: -; cdr3_length: 14; j_call: TRBJ1-5; v_call: TRBV2; cdr3_nt: TGTGCCAGCAGTCATAGACAGGTTTACCAGCCCCAGCATTTT; cdr3_aa: CASSHRQVYQPQHF
d_call: -; clone_size: -; cdr3_length: 12; j_call: TRBJ1-6; v_call: TRBV7-6; cdr3_nt: TGTGCCAGCAGCTTAGTTGGGTCACCCCTCCACTTT; cdr3_aa: CASSLVGSPLHF
d_call: -; clone_size: -; cdr3_length: 18; j_call: TRBJ2-7; v_call: TRBV6-1; cdr3_nt: TGTGCCAGCAGTGAAGCGCTTGGTACAAACAGTTTCCGGGTTGAGCAGTACTTC; cdr3_aa: CASSEALGTNSFRVEQYF
d_call: TRBD2; clone_size: once; cdr3_length: 14; j_call: TRBJ2-7; v_call: TRBV18; cdr3_nt: TGTGCCAGCTCACCGGCTAGCGGTTCCTACGAGCAGTACTTC; cdr3_aa: CASSPASGSYEQYF
d_call: -; clone_size: -; cdr3_length: 12; j_call: TRBJ1-5; v_call: TRBV2; cdr3_nt: TGTGCCAGCCGGGGACTCAATCAGCCCCAGCATTTT; cdr3_aa: CASRGLNQPQHF
d_call: TRBD1; clone_size: -; cdr3_length: 17; j_call: TRBJ2-2; v_call: TRBV5-1; cdr3_nt: TGCGCCAGCAGCTTGAGTTTAGAGGGGGCTCGGACCGGGGAGCTGTTTTTT; cdr3_aa: CASSLSLEGARTGELFF
d_call: -; clone_size: -; cdr3_length: 14; j_call: TRBJ2-1; v_call: TRBV7-2; cdr3_nt: TGTGCCAGCAGGCCGACCAGCTCCTACAATGAGCAGTTCTTC; cdr3_aa: CASRPTSSYNEQFF
d_call: TRBD1; clone_size: few; cdr3_length: 15; j_call: TRBJ1-6; v_call: TRBV6-6; cdr3_nt: TGTGCCAGCAGTATCGGACAGGGTGATAATTCACCCCTCCACTTT; cdr3_aa: CASSIGQGDNSPLHF
d_call: TRBD1; clone_size: -; cdr3_length: 14; j_call: TRBJ2-7; v_call: TRBV6-1; cdr3_nt: TGTGCCAGCAGTTGGGACAGGGATGTTTACGAGCAGTACTTC; cdr3_aa: CASSWDRDVYEQYF
d_call: -; clone_size: -; cdr3_length: 13; j_call: TRBJ1-2; v_call: TRBV6-1; cdr3_nt: TGTGCCAGCACCTGGAAGGGGGTAGGTGGCTACACCTTC; cdr3_aa: CASTWKGVGGYTF
d_call: TRBD1; clone_size: -; cdr3_length: 17; j_call: TRBJ2-1; v_call: TRBV19; cdr3_nt: TGTGCCAGTAGGGATGACTCCGTGGACAGGGGGAACAATGAGCAGTTCTTC; cdr3_aa: CASRDDSVDRGNNEQFF
d_call: TRBD2; clone_size: -; cdr3_length: 14; j_call: TRBJ2-1; v_call: TRBV7-2; cdr3_nt: TGTGCCAGCAGCGTCAGCGGGAGAGGTAATGAGCAGTTCTTC; cdr3_aa: CASSVSGRGNEQFF
d_call: -; clone_size: -; cdr3_length: 14; j_call: TRBJ1-1; v_call: TRBV5-4; cdr3_nt: TGTGCCAGCAGCTTGAATCCAGGGAACACTGAAGCTTTCTTT; cdr3_aa: CASSLNPGNTEAFF
d_call: TRBD1; clone_size: -; cdr3_length: 18; j_call: TRBJ1-2; v_call: TRBV5-4; cdr3_nt: TGTGCCAGCAGCACACCTCCCGGGACAGGGGTTGATAACTATGGCTACACCTTC; cdr3_aa: CASSTPPGTGVDNYGYTF
d_call: TRBD1; clone_size: once; cdr3_length: 16; j_call: TRBJ2-5; v_call: TRBV9; cdr3_nt: TGTGCCAGCAGCGTAGAGTTGGACAGGGGGCCAGAGACCCAGTACTTC; cdr3_aa: CASSVELDRGPETQYF
d_call: -; clone_size: -; cdr3_length: 13; j_call: TRBJ1-1; v_call: TRBV19; cdr3_nt: TGTGCCAGTAGTAACGAGTTAAACACTGAAGCTTTCTTT; cdr3_aa: CASSNELNTEAFF
d_call: -; clone_size: -; cdr3_length: 15; j_call: TRBJ1-6; v_call: TRBV5-5; cdr3_nt: TGTGCCAGCACCTTGCATGGCAGCGATAATTCACCCCTCCACTTT; cdr3_aa: CASTLHGSDNSPLHF
d_call: TRBD1; clone_size: few; cdr3_length: 13; j_call: TRBJ1-1; v_call: TRBV2; cdr3_nt: TGTGCCAGGTACCGGGACAGGAACACTGAAGCTTTCTTT; cdr3_aa: CARYRDRNTEAFF
d_call: -; clone_size: -; cdr3_length: 16; j_call: TRBJ2-1; v_call: TRBV28; cdr3_nt: TGTGCCAGCAGTTTATTAGCAGGGACCGCCTACAATGAGCAGTTCTTC; cdr3_aa: CASSLLAGTAYNEQFF
d_call: -; clone_size: -; cdr3_length: 15; j_call: TRBJ1-4; v_call: TRBV6-1; cdr3_nt: TGTGCCAGCAGCCCTAACCTCACGGGTGGTGAAAAACTGTTTTTT; cdr3_aa: CASSPNLTGGEKLFF
d_call: -; clone_size: -; cdr3_length: 13; j_call: TRBJ2-2; v_call: TRBV5-4; cdr3_nt: TGTGCCAGCAGCTTAGGTTCGGGCGGGGAGCTGTTTTTT; cdr3_aa: CASSLGSGGELFF
d_call: -; clone_size: -; cdr3_length: 17; j_call: TRBJ2-1; v_call: TRBV9; cdr3_nt: TGTGCCAGCAGCCACCAAGGTTGGGGGGCCTCCTACAATGAGCAGTTCTTC; cdr3_aa: CASSHQGWGASYNEQFF
d_call: -; clone_size: -; cdr3_length: 15; j_call: TRBJ2-3; v_call: TRBV6-4; cdr3_nt: TGTGCCAGCAGTGATACCGGACAGCGCACAGATACGCAGTATTTT; cdr3_aa: CASSDTGQRTDTQYF
d_call: TRBD1; clone_size: -; cdr3_length: 13; j_call: TRBJ1-6; v_call: TRBV7-9; cdr3_nt: TGTGCCAGCAGCCCGGGACAGCTCGAGGCCCTCCACTTT; cdr3_aa: CASSPGQLEALHF
d_call: -; clone_size: -; cdr3_length: 12; j_call: TRBJ2-1; v_call: TRBV28; cdr3_nt: TGTGCCAGCAGCCCGGCCTCAGGGGAGCAGTTCTTC; cdr3_aa: CASSPASGEQFF
d_call: TRBD1; clone_size: -; cdr3_length: 15; j_call: TRBJ2-7; v_call: TRBV19; cdr3_nt: TGTGCCAGTAGGCCCGGGACAGGGCTCACCTACGAGCAGTACTTC; cdr3_aa: CASRPGTGLTYEQYF
d_call: TRBD2; clone_size: -; cdr3_length: 16; j_call: TRBJ2-2; v_call: TRBV4-1; cdr3_nt: TGCGCCAGCAGCCAAGTTAGCGGGAGCGTCGCCGGGGAGCTGTTTTTT; cdr3_aa: CASSQVSGSVAGELFF
d_call: -; clone_size: -; cdr3_length: 14; j_call: TRBJ1-2; v_call: TRBV18; cdr3_nt: TGTGCCAGCTCACCATCCCGGGCCGATTATGGCTACACCTTC; cdr3_aa: CASSPSRADYGYTF
d_call: TRBD1; clone_size: -; cdr3_length: 12; j_call: TRBJ1-1; v_call: TRBV25-1; cdr3_nt: TGTGCCAGCAGTGGGACAGGGGGGAGTGCTTTCTTT; cdr3_aa: CASSGTGGSAFF
d_call: -; clone_size: -; cdr3_length: 13; j_call: TRBJ2-2; v_call: TRBV10-1; cdr3_nt: TGCGCCAGCCGAGACAGCCCCACCGGGGAGCTGTTTTTT; cdr3_aa: CASRDSPTGELFF
d_call: -; clone_size: -; cdr3_length: 15; j_call: TRBJ2-7; v_call: TRBV7-8; cdr3_nt: TGTGCCAGCAGCTTAGTTGGTCAGGGCTCCTACGAGCAGTACTTC; cdr3_aa: CASSLVGQGSYEQYF
d_call: -; clone_size: -; cdr3_length: 15; j_call: TRBJ2-3; v_call: TRBV9; cdr3_nt: TGTGCCAGCAGCGTAGGTCACAAATTCACAGATACGCAGTATTTT; cdr3_aa: CASSVGHKFTDTQYF
d_call: TRBD1; clone_size: -; cdr3_length: 13; j_call: TRBJ1-2; v_call: TRBV19; cdr3_nt: TGTGCCTCCTTCGGGGCAGGGGGGGCTGGCTACACCTTC; cdr3_aa: CASFGAGGAGYTF
d_call: -; clone_size: -; cdr3_length: 16; j_call: TRBJ2-3; v_call: TRBV7-3; cdr3_nt: TGTGCCAGCAGCTTAAATCCCGGAACTAGCACAGATACGCAGTATTTT; cdr3_aa: CASSLNPGTSTDTQYF
d_call: TRBD2; clone_size: -; cdr3_length: 16; j_call: TRBJ2-1; v_call: TRBV19; cdr3_nt: TGTGCCAGTAAATGGGGACTAGCGGGAGGGTACAATGAGCAGTTCTTC; cdr3_aa: CASKWGLAGGYNEQFF
d_call: -; clone_size: -; cdr3_length: 17; j_call: TRBJ2-5; v_call: TRBV7-2; cdr3_nt: TGTGCCAGCAGCTTAGGCCTAGCAAGGGGGACGCAAGAGACCCAGTACTTC; cdr3_aa: CASSLGLARGTQETQYF
d_call: -; clone_size: -; cdr3_length: 16; j_call: TRBJ2-7; v_call: TRBV4-2; cdr3_nt: TGTGCCAGCAGCCATAGCCTAGCGCGAGACGGCTACGAGCAGTACTTC; cdr3_aa: CASSHSLARDGYEQYF
d_call: -; clone_size: once; cdr3_length: 14; j_call: TRBJ2-2; v_call: TRBV19; cdr3_nt: TGTGCCAGTAGTGTCAGCCACTTTGACGGGGAGCTGTTTTTT; cdr3_aa: CASSVSHFDGELFF
d_call: TRBD2; clone_size: -; cdr3_length: 15; j_call: TRBJ2-7; v_call: TRBV5-5; cdr3_nt: TGTGCCAGCACCCTAACCGGGACTAGCGGGTACGAGCAGTACTTC; cdr3_aa: CASTLTGTSGYEQYF
d_call: -; clone_size: -; cdr3_length: 13; j_call: TRBJ2-5; v_call: TRBV19; cdr3_nt: TGTGCCAGTAGTATTCGACTCCCAGAGACCCAGTACTTC; cdr3_aa: CASSIRLPETQYF
d_call: -; clone_size: -; cdr3_length: 12; j_call: TRBJ2-1; v_call: TRBV2; cdr3_nt: TGTGCCAGCAGGGGCGATGACAATGAGCAGTTCTTC; cdr3_aa: CASRGDDNEQFF
d_call: TRBD2; clone_size: -; cdr3_length: 16; j_call: TRBJ2-3; v_call: TRBV11-1; cdr3_nt: TGTGCCAGCAGCTTGCGAGCGGGGGGACTCACAGATACGCAGTATTTT; cdr3_aa: CASSLRAGGLTDTQYF
d_call: TRBD2; clone_size: -; cdr3_length: 15; j_call: TRBJ2-3; v_call: TRBV10-1; cdr3_nt: TGCGTTGCGCTCCATCTAGCGGGAGGCACAGATACGCAGTATTTT; cdr3_aa: CVALHLAGGTDTQYF
d_call: -; clone_size: -; cdr3_length: 14; j_call: TRBJ2-2; v_call: TRBV10-3; cdr3_nt: TGTGCCGCCGCCGAGGGGCCTAACACCGGGGAGCTGTTTTTT; cdr3_aa: CAAAEGPNTGELFF
d_call: -; clone_size: -; cdr3_length: 16; j_call: TRBJ1-2; v_call: TRBV9; cdr3_nt: TGTGCCAGCAGCGTAAACCAAGGGCCGGGTGTGTATGGCTACACCTTC; cdr3_aa: CASSVNQGPGVYGYTF